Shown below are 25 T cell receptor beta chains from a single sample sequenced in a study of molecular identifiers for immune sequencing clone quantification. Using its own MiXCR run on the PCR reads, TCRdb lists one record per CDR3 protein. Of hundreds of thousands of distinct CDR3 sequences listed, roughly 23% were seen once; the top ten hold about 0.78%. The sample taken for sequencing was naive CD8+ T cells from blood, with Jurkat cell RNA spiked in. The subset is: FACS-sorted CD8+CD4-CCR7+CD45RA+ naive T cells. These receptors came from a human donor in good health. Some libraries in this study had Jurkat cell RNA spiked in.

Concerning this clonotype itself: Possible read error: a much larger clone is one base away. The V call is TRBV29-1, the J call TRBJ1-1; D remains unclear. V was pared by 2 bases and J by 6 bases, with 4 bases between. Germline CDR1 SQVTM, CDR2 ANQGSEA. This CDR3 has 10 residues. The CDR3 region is CSVESAEAFF. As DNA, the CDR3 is TGCAGCGTTGAATCGGCTGAAGCTTTCTTT.

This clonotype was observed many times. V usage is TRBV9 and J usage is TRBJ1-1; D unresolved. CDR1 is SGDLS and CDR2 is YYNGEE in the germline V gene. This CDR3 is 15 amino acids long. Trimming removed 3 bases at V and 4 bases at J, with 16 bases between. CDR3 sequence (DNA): TGTGCCAGCAGCGCCTCAGACCATCGCGGCACTGAAGCTTTCTTT. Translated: CASSASDHRGTEAFF.

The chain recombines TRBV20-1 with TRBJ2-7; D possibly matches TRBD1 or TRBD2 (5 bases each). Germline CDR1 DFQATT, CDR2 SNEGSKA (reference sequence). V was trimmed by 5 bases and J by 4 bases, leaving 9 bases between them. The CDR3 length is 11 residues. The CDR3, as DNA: TGCAGTGCTCCCGGGGCTTACGAGCAGTACTTC. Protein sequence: CSAPGAYEQYF.

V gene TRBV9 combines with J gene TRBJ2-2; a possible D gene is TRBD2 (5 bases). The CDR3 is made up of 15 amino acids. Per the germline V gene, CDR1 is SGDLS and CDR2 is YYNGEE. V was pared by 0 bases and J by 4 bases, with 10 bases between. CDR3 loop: CASSVASSFTGELFF. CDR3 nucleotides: TGTGCCAGCAGCGTAGCCTCTAGCTTCACCGGGGAGCTGTTTTTT.

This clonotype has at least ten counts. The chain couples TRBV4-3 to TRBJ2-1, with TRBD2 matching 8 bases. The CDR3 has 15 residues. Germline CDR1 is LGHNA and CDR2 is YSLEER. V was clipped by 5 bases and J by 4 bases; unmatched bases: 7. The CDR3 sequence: CASSTLADLYNEQFF. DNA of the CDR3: TGCGCCAGCAGCACACTAGCGGACCTTTACAATGAGCAGTTCTTC.

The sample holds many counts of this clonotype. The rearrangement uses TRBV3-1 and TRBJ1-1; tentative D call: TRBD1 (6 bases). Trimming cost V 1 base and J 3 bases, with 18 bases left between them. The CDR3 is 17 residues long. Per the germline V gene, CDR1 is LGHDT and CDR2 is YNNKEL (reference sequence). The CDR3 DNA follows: TGTGCCAGCAGCCAAGTCAGGGGTGGAGCGGAGGACACTGAAGCTTTCTTT. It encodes CASSQVRGGAEDTEAFF.

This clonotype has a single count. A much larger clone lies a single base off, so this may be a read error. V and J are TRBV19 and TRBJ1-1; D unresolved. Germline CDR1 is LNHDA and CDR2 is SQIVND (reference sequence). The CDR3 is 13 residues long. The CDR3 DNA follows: TGTGCCAGTATCAATTTTGCCAACACTGAAGCTCTCTTT. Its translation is CASINFANTEALF. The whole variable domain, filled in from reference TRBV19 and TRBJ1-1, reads DGGITQSPKYLFRKEGQNVTLSCEQNLNHDAMYWYRQDPGQGLRLIYYSQIVNDFQKGDIAEGYSVSREKKESFPLTVTSAQKNPTAFYLCASINFANTEALFGQGTRLTVV.

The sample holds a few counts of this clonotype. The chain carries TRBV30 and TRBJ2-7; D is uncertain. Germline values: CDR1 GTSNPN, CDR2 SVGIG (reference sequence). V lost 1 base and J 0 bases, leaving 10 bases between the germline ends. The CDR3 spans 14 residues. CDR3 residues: CAWSGFSTSYEQYF. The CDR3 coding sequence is TGTGCCTGGAGTGGATTTAGTACCTCCTACGAGCAGTACTTC. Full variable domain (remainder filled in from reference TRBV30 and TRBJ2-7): SQTIHQWPATLVQPVGSPLSLECTVEGTSNPNLYWYRQAAGRGLQLLFYSVGIGQISSEVPQNLSASRPQDRQFILSSKKLLLSDSGFYLCAWSGFSTSYEQYFGPGTRLTVT.

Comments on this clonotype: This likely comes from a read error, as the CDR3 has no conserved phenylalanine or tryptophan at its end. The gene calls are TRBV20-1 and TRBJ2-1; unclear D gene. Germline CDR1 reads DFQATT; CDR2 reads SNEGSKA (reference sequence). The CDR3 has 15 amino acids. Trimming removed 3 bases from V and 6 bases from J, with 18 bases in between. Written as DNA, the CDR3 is TGCAGTGCTAGGGCGCCGGGCCTCCGGGCCAATGAGCAGTTCTCC. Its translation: CSARAPGLRANEQFS.

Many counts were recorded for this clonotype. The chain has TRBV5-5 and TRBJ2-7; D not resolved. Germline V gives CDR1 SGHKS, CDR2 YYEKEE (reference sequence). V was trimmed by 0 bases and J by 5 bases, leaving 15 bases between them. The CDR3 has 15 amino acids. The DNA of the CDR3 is TGTGCCAGCAGCTTGGAATGGGTAGGCCGACACGAGCAGTACTTC. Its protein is CASSLEWVGRHEQYF.

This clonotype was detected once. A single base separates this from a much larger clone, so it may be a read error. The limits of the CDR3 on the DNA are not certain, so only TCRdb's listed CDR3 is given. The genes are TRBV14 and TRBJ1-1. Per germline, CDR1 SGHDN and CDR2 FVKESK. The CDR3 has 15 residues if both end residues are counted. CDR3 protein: CASSQGNWGLGTTFF.

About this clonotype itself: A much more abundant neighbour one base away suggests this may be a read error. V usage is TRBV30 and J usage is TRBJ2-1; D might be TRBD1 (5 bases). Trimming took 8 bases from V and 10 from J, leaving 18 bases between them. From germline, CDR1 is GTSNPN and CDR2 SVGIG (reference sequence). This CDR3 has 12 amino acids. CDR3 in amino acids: CARTHRGSEQFF. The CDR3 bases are TGTGCCCGGACCCATAGGGGATCAGAGCAGTTCTTC.

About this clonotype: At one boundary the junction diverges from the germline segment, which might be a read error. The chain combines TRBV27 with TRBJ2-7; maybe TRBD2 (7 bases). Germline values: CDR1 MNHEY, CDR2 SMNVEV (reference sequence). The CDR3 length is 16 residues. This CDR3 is CASCLGGRGSSYEQYF. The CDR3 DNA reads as TGTGCCAGCTGTTTAGGGGGGAGGGGGAGCTCCTACGAGCAGTACTTC.

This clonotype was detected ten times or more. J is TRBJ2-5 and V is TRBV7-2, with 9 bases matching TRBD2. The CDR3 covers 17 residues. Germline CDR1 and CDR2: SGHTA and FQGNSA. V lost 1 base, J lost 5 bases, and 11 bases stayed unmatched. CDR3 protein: CASSLVLLGTSLETQYF. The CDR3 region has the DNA TGTGCCAGCAGCTTAGTTCTCCTCGGGACTAGCCTCGAGACCCAGTACTTC. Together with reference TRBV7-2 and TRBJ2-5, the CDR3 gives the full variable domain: GAGVSQSPSNKVTEKGKDVELRCDPISGHTALYWYRQSLGQGLEFLIYFQGNSAPDKSGLPSDRFSAERTGGSVSTLTIQRTQQEDSAVYLCASSLVLLGTSLETQYFGPGTRLLVL.

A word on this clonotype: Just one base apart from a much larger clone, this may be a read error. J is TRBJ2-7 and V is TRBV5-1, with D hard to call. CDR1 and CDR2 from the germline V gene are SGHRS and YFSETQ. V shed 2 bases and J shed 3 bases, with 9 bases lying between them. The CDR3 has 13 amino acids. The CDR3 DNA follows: TGCGCCAGCAGCTTTGCTATAGACTACGAGCAGTACTTC. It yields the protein CASSFAIDYEQYF.

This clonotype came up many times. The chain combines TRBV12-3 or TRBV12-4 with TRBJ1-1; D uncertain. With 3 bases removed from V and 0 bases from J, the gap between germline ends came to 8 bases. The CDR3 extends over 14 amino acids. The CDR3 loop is CASSFGLMNTEAFF. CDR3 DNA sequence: TGTGCCAGCAGTTTTGGGCTTATGAACACTGAAGCTTTCTTT.

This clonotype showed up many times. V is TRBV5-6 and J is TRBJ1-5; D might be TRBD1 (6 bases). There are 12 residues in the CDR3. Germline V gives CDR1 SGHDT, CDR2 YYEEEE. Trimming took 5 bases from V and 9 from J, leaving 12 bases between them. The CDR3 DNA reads TGTGCCAGCAGTTCCGAACAGGGGCCCCAGCATTTT. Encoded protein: CASSSEQGPQHF. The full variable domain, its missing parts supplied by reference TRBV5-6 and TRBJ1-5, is DAGVTQSPTHLIKTRGQQVTLRCSPKSGHDTVSWYQQALGQGPQFIFQYYEEEERQRGNFPDRFSGHQFPNYSSELNVNALLLGDSALYLCASSSEQGPQHFGDGTRLSIL.

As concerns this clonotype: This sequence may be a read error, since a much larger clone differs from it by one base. CDR3 sequence: CASSQQGMDTEAFF. The CDR3 coding sequence is TGTGCCAGCAGTCAACAGGGGATGGACACTGAAGCTTTCTTT. The chain carries TRBV12-3 or TRBV12-4 and TRBJ1-1; 7 bases fit TRBD1. J was trimmed by 3 bases and V by 5 bases; bases with no gene match: 6. This CDR3 contains 14 residues.

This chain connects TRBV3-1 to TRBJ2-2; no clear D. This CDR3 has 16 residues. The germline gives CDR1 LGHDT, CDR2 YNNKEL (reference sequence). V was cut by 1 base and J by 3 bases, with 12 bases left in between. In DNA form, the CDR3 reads TGTGCCAGCAGCCAAGGATGGGGTACGCACACCGGGGAGCTGTTTTTT. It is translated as CASSQGWGTHTGELFF.

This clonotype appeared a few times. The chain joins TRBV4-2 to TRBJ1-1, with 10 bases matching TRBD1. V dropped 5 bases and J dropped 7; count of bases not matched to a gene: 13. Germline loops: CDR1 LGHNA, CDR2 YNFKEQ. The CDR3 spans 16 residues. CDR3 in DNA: TGTGCCAGCAGCGACCGTAACCGACAGGGGGCTGTTGAAGCTTTCTTT. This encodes CASSDRNRQGAVEAFF.

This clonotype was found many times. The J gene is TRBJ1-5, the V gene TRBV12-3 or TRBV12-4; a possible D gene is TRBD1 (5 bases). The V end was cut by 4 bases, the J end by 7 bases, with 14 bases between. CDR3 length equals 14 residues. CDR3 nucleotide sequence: TGTGCCAGCAGTTCAGGAGGGGTAAGACAGCCCCAGCATTTT. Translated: CASSSGGVRQPQHF.

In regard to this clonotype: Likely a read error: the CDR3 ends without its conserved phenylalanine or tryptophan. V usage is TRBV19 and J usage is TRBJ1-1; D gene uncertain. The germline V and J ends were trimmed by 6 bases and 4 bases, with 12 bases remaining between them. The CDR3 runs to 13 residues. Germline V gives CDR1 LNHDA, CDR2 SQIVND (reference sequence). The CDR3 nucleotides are TGTGCCAGTAGCGGGAGGGAGGTCACTGAAGCTTTCCTT. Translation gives CASSGREVTEAFL.

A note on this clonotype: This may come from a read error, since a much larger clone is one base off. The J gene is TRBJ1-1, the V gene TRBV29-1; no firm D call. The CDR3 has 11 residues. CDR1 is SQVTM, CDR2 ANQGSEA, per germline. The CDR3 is CSVPRNSEAFF. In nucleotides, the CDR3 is TGCAGCGTGCCCAGGAACTCTGAAGCTTTCTTT.

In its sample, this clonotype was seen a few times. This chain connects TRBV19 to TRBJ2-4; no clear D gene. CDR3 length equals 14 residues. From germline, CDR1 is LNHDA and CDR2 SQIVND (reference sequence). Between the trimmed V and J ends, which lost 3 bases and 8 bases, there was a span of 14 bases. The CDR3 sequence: CASSIWAWSDIQYF. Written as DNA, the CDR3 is TGTGCCAGTAGTATCTGGGCCTGGTCGGACATTCAGTACTTC.

DNA of the CDR3: TGCAGCGTTGAAGATAAAGGGGGGCCGACCTGGGCAGATACGCAGTATTTT. Translating it yields CSVEDKGGPTWADTQYF. This chain joins TRBV29-1 and TRBJ2-3; the D call may be TRBD1 or TRBD2 (6 bases each). Germline V gene data show CDR1 as SQVTM and CDR2 as ANQGSEA. The V and J ends lost 0 bases and 4 bases respectively, with 20 bases between them. The CDR3 has 17 residues.